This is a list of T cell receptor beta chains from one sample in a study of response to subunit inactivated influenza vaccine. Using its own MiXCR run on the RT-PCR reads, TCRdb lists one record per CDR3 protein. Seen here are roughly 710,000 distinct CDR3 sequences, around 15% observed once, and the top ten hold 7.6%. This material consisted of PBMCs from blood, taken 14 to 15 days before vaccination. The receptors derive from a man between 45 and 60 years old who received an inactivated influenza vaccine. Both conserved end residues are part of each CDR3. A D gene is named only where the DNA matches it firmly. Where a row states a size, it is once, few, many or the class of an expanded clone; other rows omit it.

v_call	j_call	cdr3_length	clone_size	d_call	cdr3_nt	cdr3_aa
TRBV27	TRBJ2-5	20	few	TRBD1	TGTGCCAGCAGTACCATATTCACAGGGATGACAGGGAATTTCCAAGAGACCCAGTACTTC	CASSTIFTGMTGNFQETQYF
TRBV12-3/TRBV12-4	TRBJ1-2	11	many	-	TGTGCCCTCCGGGCTAACTATGGCTACACCTTC	CALRANYGYTF
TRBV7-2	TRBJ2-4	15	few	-	TGTGCCAGCAGAGAGGGGGGGGGGACCAAAAACATTCAGTACTTC	CASREGGGTKNIQYF
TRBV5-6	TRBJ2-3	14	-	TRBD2	TGTGCCAGCAGCTCCGCTAGCGGGTGGAATACGCAGTATTTT	CASSSASGWNTQYF
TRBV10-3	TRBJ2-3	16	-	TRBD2	TGTGCCATCAGTGGAGAACTAGCGGGAGGGGGCGGTACGCAGTATTTT	CAISGELAGGGGTQYF
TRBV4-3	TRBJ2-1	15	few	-	TGCGCCAGCAGCCCGGACGGATTCGACAAAAATGAGCAGTTCTTC	CASSPDGFDKNEQFF
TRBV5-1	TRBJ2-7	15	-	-	TGCGCCAGCAGCTTCATGGCGCAGAGCTCCTACGAGCAGTACTTC	CASSFMAQSSYEQYF
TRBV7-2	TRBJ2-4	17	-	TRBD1	TGTGCCAGCAGCCCGAGAGACAGGGCTAGAGCCAAAAACATTCAGTACTTC	CASSPRDRARAKNIQYF
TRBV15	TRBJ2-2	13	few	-	TGTGCCACCAGCAGGACGGTGACCGGGGAGCTGTTTTTT	CATSRTVTGELFF
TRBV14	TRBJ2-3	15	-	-	TGTGCCAGCAGCCAAGGTGCAACTAGCACAGATACGCAGTATTTT	CASSQGATSTDTQYF
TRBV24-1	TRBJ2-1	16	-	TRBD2	TGTGCCACCAGTGATTTGTGGACTAGCGGGAAAGGTGAGCAGTTCTTC	CATSDLWTSGKGEQFF
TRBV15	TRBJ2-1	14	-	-	TGTGCCACCAGCAGAGAGGCGGTGGGAAATGAGCAGTTCTTC	CATSREAVGNEQFF
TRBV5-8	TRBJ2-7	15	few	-	TGTGCCAGCAGCTTGCAGGGGGGGGCAAAGAACGAGCAGTACTTC	CASSLQGGAKNEQYF
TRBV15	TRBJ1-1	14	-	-	TGTGCCACCAGCAGAGGAGGGGTAGGCACTGAAGCTTTCTTT	CATSRGGVGTEAFF
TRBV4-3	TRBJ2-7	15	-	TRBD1	TGCGCCAGCAGCCATCGTAGGACAGGGGTCTACGAGCAGTACTTC	CASSHRRTGVYEQYF
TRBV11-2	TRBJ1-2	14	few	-	TGTGCCAGCAGCTTAGAACCCAGGGGCTATGGCTACACCTTC	CASSLEPRGYGYTF
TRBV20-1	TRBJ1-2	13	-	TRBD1	TGCAGTGCTATGGACAGGCAAGACTATGGCTACACCTTC	CSAMDRQDYGYTF
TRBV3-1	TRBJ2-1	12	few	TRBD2	TGTGCCAGCAGCCTGCCGGGACTAGTTCTGTTCTTC	CASSLPGLVLFF
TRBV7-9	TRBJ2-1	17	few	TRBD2	TGTGCCAGCAGCCCCGGTTTTCTAGCGGGGGGTTTAAATGAGCAGTTCTTC	CASSPGFLAGGLNEQFF
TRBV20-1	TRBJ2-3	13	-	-	TGCAGTGGCTCTCCGCACAGAACAGATACGCAGTATTTT	CSGSPHRTDTQYF
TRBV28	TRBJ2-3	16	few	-	TGTGCCAGCAGTCGACTAGAGCGGATGGGCACAGATACGCAGTATTTT	CASSRLERMGTDTQYF
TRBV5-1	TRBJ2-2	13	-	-	TGCGCCAGCAGGTTTGGGAACACCGGGGAGCTGTTTTTT	CASRFGNTGELFF
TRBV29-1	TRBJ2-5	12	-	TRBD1	TGCAGCGTTCCGACAGGGATGGGGACCCAGTACTTC	CSVPTGMGTQYF
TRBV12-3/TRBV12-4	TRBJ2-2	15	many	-	TGTGCCAGCAGTTTTGGGGCACCGGGCACCGGGGAGCTGTTTTTT	CASSFGAPGTGELFF
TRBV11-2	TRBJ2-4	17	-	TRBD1	TGTGCCAGCAGCTTAGTTACAGGGGATGTAGCCAAAAACATTCAGTACTTC	CASSLVTGDVAKNIQYF
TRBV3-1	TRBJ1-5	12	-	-	TGTGCCAGCAGCCACGGGGCGCGGCCCCAGCATTTT	CASSHGARPQHF
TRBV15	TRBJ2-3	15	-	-	TGTGCCACCAGCAGAGGACCGGCTAGCACAGATACGCAGTATTTT	CATSRGPASTDTQYF
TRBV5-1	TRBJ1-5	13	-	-	TGCGCCAGCAGTCGGGACGGAGAGCAGCCCCAGCATTTT	CASSRDGEQPQHF
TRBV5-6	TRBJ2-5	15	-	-	TGTGCCAGCAGCTTGCCGGGAGTCCGTGCAGAGACCCAGTACTTC	CASSLPGVRAETQYF
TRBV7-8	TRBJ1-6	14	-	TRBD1	TGTGCCAGCAGGGACAGGGTTGATAATTCACCCCTCCACTTT	CASRDRVDNSPLHF
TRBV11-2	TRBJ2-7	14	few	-	TGTGCCAGCAGTCATGTGAGAGACACTTACGAGCAGTACTTC	CASSHVRDTYEQYF